Below, 11 T cell receptor beta chains from the same sample are listed, as sequenced in a study of technical replicates of blood from a few donors. Measured with immunoSEQ multiplex PCR; TCRdb has only the in-frame clones, and not every one. The table has 70,000 to 85,000 clones, approximately 97% seen once; the top ten hold more than 0.15%. The sequencing sample was made of T cells isolated from PBMCs. The receptors here all came from a human donor in good health.

The V call is TRBV18, the J call TRBJ2-1; 11 nucleotides align to TRBD2. The CDR3 runs 15 residues. The J segment lost 4 bases and the V segment lost 5 bases, leaving 4 bases of the junction unmatched. CDR1 and CDR2 from the germline V gene are KGHSH and LQKENI. This CDR3 reads CASSTGTSGYNEQFF. The CDR3, as DNA: TGTGCCAGCTCAACCGGGACTAGCGGTTACAATGAGCAGTTCTTC.

The J gene is TRBJ1-1, the V gene TRBV9; no reliable D call. CDR1 is SGDLS and CDR2 is YYNGEE in the germline V gene. V lost 4 bases, J lost 1 base, and 17 bases lay in between. CDR3 length: 16 residues. The CDR3 spells CASSPSIMYRNTEAFF. The CDR3 DNA reads as TGTGCCAGCAGCCCTTCTATAATGTATCGGAACACTGAAGCTTTCTTT.

The chain combines TRBV27 with TRBJ1-1, with 7 bases aligning to TRBD1. The CDR3 has 15 residues. In germline, CDR1 is MNHEY, CDR2 SMNVEV (reference sequence). V lost 7 bases to trimming and J lost 1 base; unmatched junction nucleotides: 9. The CDR3 nucleotides read TGTGCCAGCATTGAAAAAAGGGGGCCGAACACTGAAGCTTTCTTT. Its protein is CASIEKRGPNTEAFF.

The V gene is TRBV7-9, the J gene TRBJ2-5; no reliable D call. The CDR3 has 13 residues. CDR1 SEHNR and CDR2 FQNEAQ come from the germline V gene (reference sequence). Between the trimmed V and J ends, which lost 2 bases and 1 base, there was a span of 5 bases. As DNA, the CDR3 is TGTGCCAGCAGCTTATCTCTCCAAGAGACCCAGTACTTC. It translates to CASSLSLQETQYF.

This clone was recorded only once. The gene calls are TRBV11-3 and TRBJ2-7, with TRBD1 matching over 10 bases. The CDR3 has 19 amino acids. In germline, CDR1 is SGHNT, CDR2 YENEEA. The V gene end was trimmed by 3 bases and the J gene end by 2 bases; junction bases not matched to a gene: 16. The CDR3, as DNA: TGTGCCAGCAGCTTTTCCACCGGGACAGGGGTGTTTGTTACCTACGAGCAGTACTTC. This sequence encodes CASSFSTGTGVFVTYEQYF.

The chain recombines TRBV15 with TRBJ1-2; D unresolved. V gave up 5 bases and J gave up 4 bases, with 5 bases separating them. The CDR3 loop spans 11 amino acids. Germline values: CDR1 LNHNV, CDR2 YYDKDF (reference sequence). The chain's CDR3 is CATSSVYGYTF. In nucleotides, the CDR3 is TGTGCCACCAGCTCCGTCTATGGCTACACCTTC.

The chain has TRBV29-1 and TRBJ2-3; tentative D call: TRBD2 (5 bases). CDR1 and CDR2 from the germline V gene are SQVTM and ANQGSEA. The ends were cut back, 6 bases at V and 0 bases at J, with 28 bases in the middle. The CDR3 length is 19 residues. CDR3 amino acids: CSVSPLAGESAPSTDTQYF. CDR3 coding DNA: TGCAGCGTGAGCCCTCTCGCGGGCGAATCCGCCCCTAGCACAGATACGCAGTATTTT.

This chain joins TRBV6-1 and TRBJ1-5, with a possible D match to TRBD1 (6 bases). This CDR3 has 15 amino acids. V lost 2 bases and J 3 bases, leaving 11 bases between the germline ends. Germline V gene sequence: CDR1 MNHNS, CDR2 SASEGT. CDR3 nucleotides: TGTGCCAGCAGTGAATTTCACAGGGTCAATCAGCCCCAGCATTTT. Translation gives CASSEFHRVNQPQHF.

The rearrangement joins TRBV4-1 to TRBJ2-7; 12 nucleotides agree with TRBD2. The CDR3 runs to 14 residues. Germline lookup yields CDR1 MGHRA and CDR2 YSYEKL. V shed 7 bases and J 2 bases; nucleotides not matched to a gene: 3. CDR3 bases: TGCGCCAGCAAGCTAGCGGGAGGGCCCTACGAGCAGTACTTC. This encodes CASKLAGGPYEQYF.

The chain recombines TRBV4-1 with TRBJ2-1; the D is unclear. V was clipped by 1 base and J by 10 bases, with 8 bases between them. Germline CDR1 MGHRA, CDR2 YSYEKL. This CDR3 has 12 amino acids. CDR3 in amino acids: CASSQAPQEQFF. The CDR3 DNA sequence: TGCGCCAGCAGCCAAGCCCCCCAGGAGCAGTTCTTC.

The CDR3 DNA sequence: TGTGCCAGCATCAGGGTAGTAGCGAACACTGAAGCTTTCTTT. Its protein is CASIRVVANTEAFF. The gene calls are TRBV6-1 and TRBJ1-1; a possible D gene is TRBD1 (5 bases). Germline CDR1 is MNHNS and CDR2 is SASEGT. Trimming removed 7 bases from V and 1 base from J, with 13 bases in between. There are 14 residues in the CDR3.